The 20 T cell receptor beta chains given below trace back to one sample, sequenced in a study of control samples from healthy donors and cancer patients. Assay used: immunoSEQ multiplex PCR; TCRdb lists only in-frame clones, some missing. The sample carries 90,000 to 100,000 clones, approximately 81% recorded once. The sequenced sample was blood. These receptors were collected from a woman in her 30s in good health.

The J gene is TRBJ1-3, the V gene TRBV5-4, with no clear D. The CDR3 consists of 20 residues. Trimming shortened V by 2 bases and J by 1 base, and 25 bases separated the two germline ends. Looked up from germline, CDR1 is SGHNT and CDR2 is YYREEE (reference sequence). The DNA for the CDR3 is TGTGCCAGCAGCTTTGTATCGGGTATCCGAAGGGATTCGTCTGGAAACACCATATATTTT. This codes for CASSFVSGIRRDSSGNTIYF.

The rearrangement uses TRBV25-1 and TRBJ1-2, with TRBD1 as a possible D gene (6 bases). From germline, CDR1 is MGHDK and CDR2 SYGVNS. The CDR3 has 16 residues. Trimming shortened V by 0 bases and J by 7 bases, and 18 bases separated the two germline ends. The CDR3 DNA is TGTGCCAGCAGTGAATATACCCTCACAGGGAAAGGTGGCTACACCTTC. This translates into CASSEYTLTGKGGYTF.

The chain recombines TRBV12-3 or TRBV12-4 with TRBJ1-1, with no clear D. V was pared by 3 bases and J by 6 bases, with 5 bases between. This CDR3 has 11 amino acids. CDR3 loop: CASSFQAEAFF. The CDR3 coding sequence is TGTGCCAGCAGTTTTCAGGCTGAAGCTTTCTTT.

The table lists this clone with a few counts. The chain is built from TRBV6-5 and TRBJ1-2; D perhaps matches TRBD1 (5 bases). There are 14 residues in the CDR3. The V end lost 4 bases, the J end lost 7 bases, and 16 bases lay between the germline ends. CDR1 MNHEY and CDR2 SVGAGI come from the germline V gene. CDR3: CASSSLGRATGYTF. As DNA, the CDR3 is TGTGCCAGCAGTTCCCTCGGCAGGGCGACTGGCTACACCTTC.

V is TRBV15 and J is TRBJ1-1; D is uncertain. Deletions cut 3 bases from V and 3 bases from J, with 11 bases between. The CDR3 loop spans 14 amino acids. CDR1 LNHNV and CDR2 YYDKDF come from the germline V gene (reference sequence). In DNA form, the CDR3 reads TGTGCCACCAGCAGCGGAGGATTGTACACTGAAGCTTTCTTT. Translating gives CATSSGGLYTEAFF. The whole variable domain, remainder taken from reference TRBV15 and TRBJ1-1, is DAMVIQNPRYQVTQFGKPVTLSCSQTLNHNVMYWYQQKSSQAPKLLFHYYDKDFNNEADTPDNFQSRRPNTSFCFLDIRSPGLGDTAMYLCATSSGGLYTEAFFGQGTRLTVV.

This chain connects TRBV5-1 to TRBJ2-7, with 9 bases that match TRBD1. The CDR3 loop spans 14 amino acids. Trimming removed 2 bases from V and 6 bases from J; junction bases left unmatched: 6. CDR1 is SGHRS and CDR2 is YFSETQ in the germline V gene. CDR3 in amino acids: CASSFGTGMSEQYF. DNA of the CDR3: TGCGCCAGCAGCTTTGGGACAGGGATGTCCGAGCAGTACTTC. Based on the CDR3 plus reference TRBV5-1 and TRBJ2-7, the full variable domain is KAGVTQTPRYLIKTRGQQVTLSCSPISGHRSVSWYQQTPGQGLQFLFEYFSETQRNKGNFPGRFSGRQFSNSRSEMNVSTLELGDSALYLCASSFGTGMSEQYFGPGTRLTVT.

This chain links TRBV5-4 with TRBJ2-7; 9 positions match TRBD1. J was trimmed by 7 bases and V by 1 base; bases with no gene match: 6. Germline lookup yields CDR1 SGHNT and CDR2 YYREEE (reference sequence). The CDR3 contains 14 residues. The CDR3 DNA is TGTGCCAGCAGCTTGTGGGGACAGGGTATGGAGCAGTACTTC. Its protein product is CASSLWGQGMEQYF.

The chain joins TRBV7-8 to TRBJ1-2, with D hard to call. Germline CDR1 is SGHVS and CDR2 is FQNEAQ. The CDR3 extends over 12 amino acids. The ends were cut back, 3 bases at V and 8 bases at J, with 10 bases in the middle. The CDR3 nucleotides read TGTGCCAGCAGCTTTCCGGGAGGCGGCTACACCTTC. This gives the protein CASSFPGGGYTF.

This clone was picked up one time. This sequence joins TRBV19 and TRBJ2-7; D is possibly TRBD2 (6 bases). Trimming took 6 bases from V and 12 from J, leaving 15 bases between them. Germline V gene sequence: CDR1 LNHDA, CDR2 SQIVND (reference sequence). The CDR3 consists of 11 residues. CDR3 nucleotides: TGTGCCAGTAGGCGGGACGCTGCGTGGTACTTC. Translating gives CASRRDAAWYF.

The genes are TRBV11-2 and TRBJ2-1, with D perhaps being TRBD1 or TRBD2 (5 bases each). The germline gives CDR1 SGHAT, CDR2 FQNNGV. Trimming stripped 5 bases from V and 7 bases from J, with 18 bases between. The CDR3 spans 15 residues. CDR3 DNA: TGTGCCAGCAGCGCCCGGGACCGAGGGCGGAATGAGCAGTTCTTC. Protein sequence: CASSARDRGRNEQFF.

The V call is TRBV18, the J call TRBJ2-1; TRBD1 aligns across 7 bases. Germline-derived CDR1 and CDR2 are KGHSH and LQKENI. With 6 bases clipped from V and 15 bases from J, the junction kept 11 bases outside the gene matches. This CDR3 is 12 amino acids long. The CDR3 DNA sequence: TGTGCCAGCTCTCCCGGGACAGAGTCGAGGTTCTTC. Protein: CASSPGTESRFF.

This clone was seen once. The chain couples TRBV6-6 to TRBJ1-1, with D unresolved. The CDR3 spans 16 residues. Germline lookup yields CDR1 MNHNY and CDR2 SVGAGI (reference sequence). The ends were cut back, 2 bases at V and 0 bases at J, with 13 bases in the middle. The CDR3 DNA reads as TGTGCCAGCAGTTACCCAGCCCTTACAATGAACACTGAAGCTTTCTTT. Its protein product is CASSYPALTMNTEAFF.

The chain is built from TRBV24-1 and TRBJ1-2, with TRBD1 matching 11 bases. The J segment lost 7 bases and the V segment lost 9 bases, leaving 12 bases of the junction unmatched. This CDR3 region has 15 residues. CDR1 is KGHDR, CDR2 SFDVKD, per germline. The CDR3 here is CATESVGQGARGYTF. The CDR3 coding sequence is TGTGCCACCGAATCCGTAGGACAGGGGGCGCGTGGCTACACCTTC.

The chain carries TRBV11-3 and TRBJ2-4; 7 nucleotides agree with TRBD1. The CDR3 extends over 14 amino acids. The trim removed 5 bases at V and 7 bases at J, leaving 8 bases unmatched. Germline-derived CDR1 and CDR2 are SGHNT and YENEEA. The DNA of the CDR3 is TGTGCCAGCAGCCCGCAGACAGGGTCGAACATTCAGTACTTC. It codes for CASSPQTGSNIQYF.

This clone was recorded once. This chain joins TRBV30 and TRBJ1-6; 10 nucleotides align to TRBD1. In germline, CDR1 is GTSNPN, CDR2 SVGIG (reference sequence). V shed 2 bases, J shed 8 bases, and the junction held 6 bases outside the gene matches. This CDR3 region has 15 residues. The CDR3: CAWSRQGARDSPLHF. The CDR3 coding sequence is TGTGCCTGGAGTCGACAGGGGGCGAGGGATTCACCCCTCCACTTT.

V gene TRBV5-1 combines with J gene TRBJ2-1; 11 bases map to TRBD2. The V gene end was trimmed by 4 bases and the J gene end by 3 bases; junction bases not matched to a gene: 15. This CDR3 region has 19 residues. The germline V gene has CDR1 SGHRS and CDR2 YFSETQ. The CDR3 protein is CASSPAPASGGKIYNEQFF. The CDR3 DNA reads TGCGCCAGCAGCCCAGCCCCGGCTAGCGGGGGGAAGATCTACAATGAGCAGTTCTTC.

V usage is TRBV30 and J usage is TRBJ1-6; the match to TRBD1 covers 10 bases. From germline, CDR1 is GTSNPN and CDR2 SVGIG (reference sequence). The J segment lost 4 bases and the V segment lost 6 bases, leaving 9 bases of the junction unmatched. CDR3 size: 16 residues. The CDR3 region has the DNA TGTGCCTGCGAGACAGGGGGCCATGTTTATAATTCACCCCTCCACTTT. Translating gives CACETGGHVYNSPLHF.

The chain uses TRBV28 and TRBJ1-5; D is perhaps TRBD1 (6 bases). Germline-derived CDR1 and CDR2 are MDHEN and SYDVKM. This CDR3 comprises 17 residues. The V end lost 4 bases, the J end lost 0 bases, and 16 bases lay between the germline ends. The CDR3: CASSSEGHFYSNQPQHF. CDR3 coding DNA: TGTGCCAGCAGTTCCGAGGGACACTTTTATAGCAATCAGCCCCAGCATTTT.

The V and J genes are TRBV7-2 and TRBJ2-2; TRBD1 matches 8 bases. CDR3 length: 16 residues. V trimming: 2 bases; J trimming: 3 bases; junction bases outside the gene matches: 5. Germline V gene lookup returns CDR1 SGHTA and CDR2 FQGNSA. CDR3 in amino acids: CASSLWAGGYTGELFF. CDR3 in DNA: TGTGCCAGCAGCTTATGGGCAGGGGGCTACACCGGGGAGCTGTTTTTT.

This rearrangement joins TRBV4-3 to TRBJ1-6; unclear D gene. Germline V gene lookup returns CDR1 LGHNA and CDR2 YSLEER. This CDR3 contains 15 residues. The V end was cut by 2 bases, the J end by 8 bases, with 13 bases between. This CDR3 reads CASSQNAATYSPLHF. CDR3 sequence (DNA): TGCGCCAGCAGCCAAAACGCAGCCACCTATTCACCCCTCCACTTT.